This T cell receptor (beta chain) is drawn from a study of blood T cell repertoires in COVID-19 (dated by TCRdb to about 2020). Some background on the complete study: Samples from collaborators originated in the United States, Italy and Spain and spanned both the acute and convalescent phases of COVID-19. The material from the prospective study consisted of cDNA or gDNA derived from T cells, B-cell-depleted T cells, or PBMCs. Subjects who had been exposed to COVID-19, were actively infected with it, or had recovered from it provided the deeply sampled blood TCRbeta repertoires that made up the dataset. The repertoires were released in a freely available public database intended as a resource for research on the immune response to SARS-CoV-2. The samples were drawn from the first 160 participants of the ongoing ImmuneRACE study and from 1,200 or so subjects provided by 6 global collaborators. Nearly every sample came with metadata listing a de-identified subject ID, COVID-19 status, age in years and sex. Where HLA class I and class II types were available, the types were taken from metadata supplied by the sample provider, not from assay-based typing. Summary of the overall study and its limitations: The quantity of clinical and demographic metadata differed by source and by participant and was supplied without curation.

The CDR1 and CDR2 encoded by the germline V gene (reference sequence) are LGHDT and YNNKEL. From the cysteine up to the phenylalanine, the CDR3 has a length of 13 residues. Here the CDR3 DNA is all that survives: 39 bases in frame from base 1. The germline ends are 8 bases apart after V is trimmed by 0 bases and J by 8 bases. Collaborating institutions collected whole blood in K2EDTA tubes following their own protocols. Collaborator samples were shipped for TCRbeta analysis as frozen whole blood, isolated PBMCs, or DNA extracted from either sample type. As concerns this clone: The antigen it binds to is not known. The input lacks base qualities; no much larger clone sits a single base away.

The immunoSEQ Assay, a bias-controlled multiplex PCR, was used to amplify TCRbeta CDR3 regions from genomic DNA. From the authors' description of their analysis: Within the assay, amplification of reference gene primers was used to estimate how many nucleated cells each sample contained. Sequence reads were collapsed and filtered to measure the absolute abundance of every unique TCRbeta CDR3 rearrangement. For each sample, productive Simpson clonality was calculated as the square root of Simpson's diversity index across productive rearrangements. The clones in this table, taken by TCRdb from immuneACCESS, are in-frame only. Not every clone is retained; where verified, under half of the shortfall comes from an unresolved V gene, and the cause of the rest is unknown. V and J calls and clone size are those listed in that table; D and trimming were worked out from the DNA. Present in this sample are 120,000 or so clones, around 80% of which were seen just once. The ten largest clones capture 5.5% to 6% of the sample.

This TCR came from a man aged 80 or over with active or convalescent COVID-19. The specimen was peripheral blood. This sequence uses TRBV3-1 (or the pseudogene TRBV3-2) and TRBJ2-1; the D gene is possibly TRBD2, with 5 bases matching. The encoded CDR3 is CASSQDRGDEQFF. The nucleotide sequence is TGTGCCAGCAGCCAAGATCGGGGAGATGAGCAGTTCTTC.